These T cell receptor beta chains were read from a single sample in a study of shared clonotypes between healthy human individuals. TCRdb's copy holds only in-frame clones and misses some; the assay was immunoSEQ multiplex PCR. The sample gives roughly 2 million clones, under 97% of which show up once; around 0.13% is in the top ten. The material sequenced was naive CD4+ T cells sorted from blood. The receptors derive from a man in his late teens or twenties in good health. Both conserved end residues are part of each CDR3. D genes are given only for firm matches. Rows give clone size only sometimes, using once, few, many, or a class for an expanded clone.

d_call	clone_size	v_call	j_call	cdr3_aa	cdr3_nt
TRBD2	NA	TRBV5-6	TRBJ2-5	CASSFAGGGETQYF	TGTGCCAGCAGCTTCGCGGGAGGGGGAGAGACCCAGTACTTC
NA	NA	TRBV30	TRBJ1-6	CAEGGSNSPLHF	TGTGCCGAGGGGGGAAGTAATTCACCCCTCCACTTT
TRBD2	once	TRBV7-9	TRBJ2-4	CASSPGLAGGGVAKNIQYF	TGTGCCAGCAGCCCCGGACTAGCGGGAGGAGGGGTAGCCAAAAACATTCAGTACTTC
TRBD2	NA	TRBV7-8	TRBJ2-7	CASSLEAGGSYEQYF	TGTGCCAGCAGCTTAGAGGCGGGGGGGTCCTACGAGCAGTACTTC
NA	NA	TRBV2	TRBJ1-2	CAAAMARGYGYTF	TGTGCCGCGGCCATGGCCAGGGGCTATGGCTACACCTTC
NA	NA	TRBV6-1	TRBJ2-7	CASRVRDYEQYF	TGTGCCAGCAGGGTCAGGGACTACGAGCAGTACTTC
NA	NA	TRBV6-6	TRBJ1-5	CASSYSTKGAGQPQHF	TGTGCCAGCAGTTACTCGACGAAGGGAGCGGGACAGCCCCAGCATTTT
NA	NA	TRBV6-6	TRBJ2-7	CASSYSRVSYEQYF	TGTGCCAGCAGTTACTCGAGAGTTTCCTACGAGCAGTACTTC
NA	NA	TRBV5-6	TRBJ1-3	CASSLEGVGNTIYF	TGTGCCAGCAGCTTGGAAGGGGTCGGAAACACCATATATTTT
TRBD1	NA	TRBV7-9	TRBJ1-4	CASSRYRDRGQEKLFF	TGTGCCAGCAGCAGATACCGGGACAGGGGGCAGGAAAAACTGTTTTTT
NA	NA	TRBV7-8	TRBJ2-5	CASSSQETQYF	TGTGCCAGCAGCTCCCAAGAGACCCAGTACTTC
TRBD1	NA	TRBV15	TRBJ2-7	CATSKTGTGTYEQYF	TGTGCCACCAGCAAAACCGGGACAGGGACCTACGAGCAGTACTTC
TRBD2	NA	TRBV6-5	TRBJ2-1	CASSYAGGHGGEQFF	TGTGCCAGCAGTTACGCGGGGGGCCACGGCGGTGAGCAGTTCTTC
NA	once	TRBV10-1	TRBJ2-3	CASSESPSDTQYF	TGCGCCAGCAGTGAGTCCCCTTCAGATACGCAGTATTTT
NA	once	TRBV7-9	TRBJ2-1	CASNQGGEQFF	TGTGCCAGCAACCAGGGTGGAGAGCAGTTCTTC
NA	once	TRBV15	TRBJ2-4	CATSTITGSGTKNIQYF	TGTGCCACCAGCACTATTACAGGATCGGGAACCAAAAACATTCAGTACTTC
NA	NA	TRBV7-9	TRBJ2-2	CASSLQGTTGELFF	TGTGCCAGCAGCTTACAAGGGACGACCGGGGAGCTGTTTTTT
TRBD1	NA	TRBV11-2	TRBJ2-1	CASSSRDRGPTYNEQFF	TGTGCCAGCAGCTCCCGGGACAGGGGGCCTACATACAATGAGCAGTTCTTC
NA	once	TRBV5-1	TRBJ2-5	CASSLGYQTQYF	TGCGCCAGCAGCTTAGGGTACCAGACCCAGTACTTC
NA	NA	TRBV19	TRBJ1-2	CASSPTANYGYTF	TGTGCCAGTAGTCCGACTGCTAACTATGGCTACACCTTC
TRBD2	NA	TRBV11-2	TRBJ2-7	CASSSRTFSGAYEQYF	TGTGCCAGCAGCTCCCGAACGTTCAGCGGGGCCTACGAGCAGTACTTC
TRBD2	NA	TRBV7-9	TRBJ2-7	CASSSPRAGVGGGEQYF	TGTGCCAGCAGCTCCCCCCGGGCGGGGGTCGGGGGGGGCGAGCAGTACTTC
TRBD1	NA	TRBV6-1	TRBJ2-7	CASSQRTGGEQHF	TGTGCCAGCAGTCAGCGGACAGGGGGCGAGCAGCACTTC
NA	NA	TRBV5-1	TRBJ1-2	CASSLAWADGYTF	TGCGCCAGCAGCTTGGCCTGGGCGGACGGCTACACCTTC
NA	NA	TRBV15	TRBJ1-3	CATSRKTGSGNTIYF	TGTGCCACCAGCAGGAAGACAGGCTCTGGAAACACCATATATTTT
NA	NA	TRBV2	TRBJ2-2	CASSETYPGELFF	TGTGCCAGCAGTGAAACCTATCCCGGGGAGCTGTTTTTT
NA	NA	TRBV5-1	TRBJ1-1	CASSLRQGLEAFF	TGCGCCAGCAGCTTGCGGCAGGGCCTCGAAGCTTTCTTT
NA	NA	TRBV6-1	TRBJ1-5	CASSDVHSNQPQHF	TGTGCCAGCAGTGATGTCCATAGCAATCAGCCCCAGCATTTT
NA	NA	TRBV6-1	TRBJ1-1	CASSEALRGEAFF	TGTGCCAGCAGTGAGGCTCTCCGGGGTGAAGCTTTCTTT